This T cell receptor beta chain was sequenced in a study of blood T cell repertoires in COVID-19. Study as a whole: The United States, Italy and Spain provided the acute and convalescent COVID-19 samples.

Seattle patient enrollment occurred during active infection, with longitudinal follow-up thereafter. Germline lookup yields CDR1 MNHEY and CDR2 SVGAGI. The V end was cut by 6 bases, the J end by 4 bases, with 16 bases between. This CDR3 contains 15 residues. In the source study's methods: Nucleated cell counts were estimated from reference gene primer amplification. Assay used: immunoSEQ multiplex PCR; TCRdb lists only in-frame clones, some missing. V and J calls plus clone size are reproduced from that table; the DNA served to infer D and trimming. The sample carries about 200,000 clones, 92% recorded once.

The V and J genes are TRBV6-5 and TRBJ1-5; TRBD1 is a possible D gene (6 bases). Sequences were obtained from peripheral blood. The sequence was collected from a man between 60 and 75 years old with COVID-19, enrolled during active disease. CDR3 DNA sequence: TGTGCCAGCAGAGACCCTACAGGGCGGAATCAGCCCCAGCATTTT. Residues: CASRDPTGRNQPQHF.